This T cell receptor (beta chain) stems from a study of cytomegalovirus exposure and HLA in healthy donors. Study-level information: Unique TCR beta sequences numbering approximately 100 million came from 150 million to 200 million T cells in an earlier analysis. Study-level results: In a later analysis, TCR beta V- and J-gene trimming was associated with a missense DCLRE1C variant. The study listed roughly 150 cytomegalovirus-associated TCR beta chains. Some public TCRs appeared in many individuals, while most sequences were rare.

This clone was seen only once. The antigen remains undetermined. This CDR3 has 13 residues. Trimming left V 4 bases short and J 4 bases short, with 6 bases between. Germline lookup yields CDR1 SGDLS and CDR2 YYNGEE. The PCR had 60 Vbeta and 13 Jbeta primers. Generated by immunoSEQ multiplex PCR, the TCRdb table keeps only in-frame clones and is missing some. The sample contains 150,000 to 200,000 clones, about 88% of which appear only once. The V and J genes are TRBV9 and TRBJ2-6; D unresolved. This sequence was found in a woman between 18 and 29 years old in good health and CMV-seronegative. Material for sequencing was PBMCs. CDR3 DNA sequence: TGTGCCAGCAGCCCCCAGGGGGCCAACGTCCTGACTTTC. Protein: CASSPQGANVLTF. The full variable domain, its missing parts supplied by reference TRBV9 and TRBJ2-6, is DSGVTQTPKHLITATGQRVTLRCSPRSGDLSVYWYQQSLDQGLQFLIQYYNGEERAKGNILERFSAQQFPDLHSELNLSSLELGDSALYFCASSPQGANVLTFGAGSRLTVL.